A selection of T cell receptor beta chains follows, all from one sample in a study of blood T cell repertoires in COVID-19. Data came from immunoSEQ multiplex PCR; TCRdb stores just in-frame clones and leaves some out. Of around 120,000 clones listed, approximately 84% are singletons. The material sequenced was peripheral blood. The receptors were gathered from a man between 65 and 85 years old with active or convalescent COVID-19. Each CDR3 is given with its conserved first and last residue. A D gene is named only where the DNA matches it firmly. Size values are once, few and many counts, or a class for expanded clones, and some rows have none.

abundance,j_gene,len,v_gene,d_gene,CDR3nt,CDR3aa
NA,TRBJ1-1,14,TRBV7-2,TRBD1,TGTGCCAGCAGCTTACAGGGGGGATTAACTGAAGCTTTCTTT,CASSLQGGLTEAFF
NA,TRBJ2-3,16,TRBV19,TRBD2,TGTGCCAGTAGTTTCCTTTCAGCGGGAGGAACAGATACGCAGTATTTT,CASSFLSAGGTDTQYF
NA,TRBJ2-1,15,TRBV7-8,NA,TGTGCCAGCAGCCCGAACCCGACGGGGCGGGGTGAGCAGTTCTTC,CASSPNPTGRGEQFF
once,TRBJ2-7,12,TRBV19,NA,TGTGCCAGTAGTAGGACAGCCTACGAGCAGTACTTC,CASSRTAYEQYF
NA,TRBJ2-5,15,TRBV5-4,TRBD1,TGTGCCAGCAGCAACCGGGACAGGGGACTCGAGACCCAGTACTTC,CASSNRDRGLETQYF
many,TRBJ2-1,14,TRBV18,TRBD2,TGTGCCAGCTGCCCGGGACTAGCGATCCATGAGCAGTTCTTC,CASCPGLAIHEQFF
once,TRBJ2-7,18,TRBV12-5,TRBD2,TGTGCTAGTGGTTTGGTACTGTCCGGGACTAGCGGCTCCTACGAGCAGTACTTC,CASGLVLSGTSGSYEQYF
NA,TRBJ1-5,15,TRBV6-2/TRBV6-3,TRBD1,TGTGCCAGCAGCGCAGCCGGACAGGGGGGTCAGCCCCAGCATTTT,CASSAAGQGGQPQHF
NA,TRBJ1-2,14,TRBV5-4,TRBD1,TGTGCCAGCAGCGATAAAGACAGGGGTGCCGGCTACACCTTC,CASSDKDRGAGYTF
NA,TRBJ1-1,13,TRBV30,NA,TGTGCCTGGAGTTCGGGAGGAGGTACTGAAGCTTTCTTT,CAWSSGGGTEAFF
NA,TRBJ1-4,14,TRBV19,TRBD1,TGTGCCAGTAAACTGGGACAGGGATATGAAAAACTGTTTTTT,CASKLGQGYEKLFF
NA,TRBJ2-3,15,TRBV5-1,NA,TGCGCCAGCAGCTCATCTGTCCAGGGCACAGATACGCAGTATTTT,CASSSSVQGTDTQYF
NA,TRBJ1-2,15,TRBV10-3,NA,TGTGCCATCAGTGAGTCGCGGGGAGGTACCTATGGCTACACCTTC,CAISESRGGTYGYTF
NA,TRBJ2-2,15,TRBV3-1/TRBV3-2,NA,TGTGCCAGTAGAGCAACGGGTTCAAACACCGGGGAGCTGTTTTTT,CASRATGSNTGELFF
NA,TRBJ1-6,15,TRBV3-1/TRBV3-2,NA,TGTGCCAGCAGCCATGGAGGGAATAGGAATTCACCCCTCCACTTT,CASSHGGNRNSPLHF
NA,TRBJ1-2,14,TRBV7-9,TRBD1,TGTGCCAGCAGCCCAGGGACAGGGGCCTATGGCTACACCTTC,CASSPGTGAYGYTF
NA,TRBJ1-6,14,TRBV30,NA,TGTGCCTCCAACGGCGGCCTAAATTCTTCACCCCTCCACTTT,CASNGGLNSSPLHF
few,TRBJ2-1,14,TRBV5-1,TRBD2,TGCGCCAGCAGCTTGGGACTAGCGGGAGATGAGCAGTTCTTC,CASSLGLAGDEQFF
NA,TRBJ2-2,15,TRBV27,TRBD1,TGTGCCAGCAATCGGGGACAGGGGGGGACCGGGGAGCTGTTTTTT,CASNRGQGGTGELFF
few,TRBJ2-5,12,TRBV15,NA,TGTGCCACCAGCAGGCAGAAAGAGACCCAGTACTTC,CATSRQKETQYF
NA,TRBJ2-7,13,TRBV5-1,NA,TGCGCCAGCAGCTTGGACGCGGCGTTCGAGCAGTACTTC,CASSLDAAFEQYF
NA,TRBJ1-2,14,TRBV30,TRBD1,TGTGCCTGGAGTGAAACAGGGGGCGGTTTTATCGATACCTTC,CAWSETGGGFIDTF
NA,TRBJ2-7,15,TRBV5-1,NA,TGCGCCAGCAGCTTGGTTGTGACGGGACTCTACGAGCAGTACTTC,CASSLVVTGLYEQYF
NA,TRBJ1-2,15,TRBV10-1,NA,TGCGCCAGCAGTGACTACAGGGAAGGGGTTTTCGGCTACACCTTC,CASSDYREGVFGYTF
NA,TRBJ1-2,13,TRBV4-1,NA,TGCGCCAGCAGCCAAGACTCCGAGCGGGTGAACACCTTC,CASSQDSERVNTF
NA,TRBJ2-3,16,TRBV19,TRBD2,TGTGCCAGCACAGAGACTAGCGGGAGACTTACAGATACGCAGTATTTT,CASTETSGRLTDTQYF
NA,TRBJ2-5,14,TRBV29-1,TRBD1,TGCAGCGTTGTTCCGATGAGGGGGCTAGAGACCCAGTACTTC,CSVVPMRGLETQYF
NA,TRBJ1-1,15,TRBV18,NA,TGTGCCAGCTCACCAAGAATAGGGGGGGACACTGAAGCTTTCTTT,CASSPRIGGDTEAFF
NA,TRBJ2-1,15,TRBV19,TRBD1,TGTGCCAGTAGTAGGACAGGGAGCTCCTACAATGAGCAGTTCTTC,CASSRTGSSYNEQFF